A selection of T cell receptor beta chains follows, all from one sample in a study of T cells in Graves' hyperthyroidism and ophthalmopathy. TCRdb redid the calling of the multiplex PCR reads with MiXCR, one entry per CDR3 protein. The sample yields roughly 600,000 distinct CDR3 sequences, roughly 15% seen once. Sequenced: blood. Receptors were obtained from a woman in her forties or fifties with Graves' ophthalmopathy. Both conserved end residues are part of each CDR3. D genes are given only for firm matches. The size entry is marked missing in some rows and otherwise reads once, few, many or a size class.

d_gene	j_gene	v_gene	abundance	CDR3nt	CDR3aa
-	TRBJ2-5	TRBV18	few	TGTGCCAGCTCACCACTAGTGGCGGAGACCCAGTACTTC	CASSPLVAETQYF
-	TRBJ2-6	TRBV27	few	TGTGCCAGCAGTTCGCAGGGTCCTGGGGCCAACGTCCTGACTTTC	CASSSQGPGANVLTF
-	TRBJ2-7	TRBV7-8	many	TGTGCCAGCAGCTTAGCCTCGGGGGCTTCCTACGAGCAGTACTTC	CASSLASGASYEQYF
-	TRBJ2-5	TRBV12-3/TRBV12-4	few	TGTGCCAGCCATAAGTGGGGGGCTGGGGAGACCCAGTACTTC	CASHKWGAGETQYF
-	TRBJ2-1	TRBV28	-	TGTGCCAGCAGTCCGCGGAGGCGGGTGGATGAGCAGTTCTTC	CASSPRRRVDEQFF
TRBD2	TRBJ2-7	TRBV2	many	TGTGCCAGCAGTCAGGCGGCGGGGGGTCGGGGCGAGCAGTACTTC	CASSQAAGGRGEQYF
-	TRBJ2-1	TRBV6-1	many	TGTGCCAGCAGACGACAGACCTCCTACAATGAGCAGTTCTTC	CASRRQTSYNEQFF
TRBD1	TRBJ1-5	TRBV19	-	TGTGCCAGTAGTATAGATTCGCGGGACAGGGCGTCCACCCTCAATCGGCCCCAGCATTTT	CASSIDSRDRASTLNRPQHF
-	TRBJ2-1	TRBV15	many	TGTGCCACCAGCAGAACTCTTCGGGGCGATGAGCAGTTCTTC	CATSRTLRGDEQFF
TRBD2	TRBJ2-1	TRBV7-2	many	TGTGCCAGCAGCTTCGAACTAGCGGGTAAAAGCTCCTACAATGAGCAGTTCTTC	CASSFELAGKSSYNEQFF
TRBD1	TRBJ1-2	TRBV10-2	many	TGCGCCAGCAGCCTAAGGACAGGGGGCTCAAACTATGGCTACACCTTC	CASSLRTGGSNYGYTF
-	TRBJ1-1	TRBV20-1	few	TGCAGTGCTAGCCGCCTGGGCACTGAAGCTTTCTTT	CSASRLGTEAFF
TRBD2	TRBJ2-5	TRBV5-4	-	TGTGCCAGCAGCTTGGGAGATAGCGGGAGGTGGGGGACCCAGTACTTC	CASSLGDSGRWGTQYF
TRBD2	TRBJ2-5	TRBV20-1	many	TGCAGTGCCCAGAGGACTAGCGGATTCCAAGAGACCCAGTACTTC	CSAQRTSGFQETQYF
-	TRBJ1-2	TRBV6-1	few	TGTGCCAGCAGTAATGAGATCGGGAACTATGGCTACACCTTC	CASSNEIGNYGYTF
TRBD2	TRBJ2-3	TRBV5-1	-	TGCGCCAGCAGCTTGGTCCGCGGACTAGCGGGTGGCACAGATACGCAGTATTTT	CASSLVRGLAGGTDTQYF
-	TRBJ2-7	TRBV10-3	many	TGTGCCATCAGTTCTCGAGCCACTAGTTCGGACGAGCAGTACTTC	CAISSRATSSDEQYF
-	TRBJ1-1	TRBV7-9	few	TGTGCCAGCAGCCTCACAAAGACAGGTAGTAACACTGAAGCTTTCTTT	CASSLTKTGSNTEAFF
TRBD2	TRBJ2-1	TRBV15	many	TGTGCCACCAGCAGAGTTCGGGAGGCAATCAATGAGCAGTTCTTC	CATSRVREAINEQFF
TRBD1	TRBJ2-7	TRBV30	-	TGTGCCTGGAGTGCCGGGACAGCGTCCTACGAGCAGTACTTC	CAWSAGTASYEQYF
-	TRBJ1-4	TRBV19	-	TGTGCCAGTAGTAAACCGGACGGCCCTAATGAAAAACTGTTTTTT	CASSKPDGPNEKLFF
TRBD2	TRBJ2-7	TRBV27	many	TGTGCCAGCAGCTTTGTCCCTAGCGGGAGATTGACCTACGAGCAGTACTTC	CASSFVPSGRLTYEQYF
TRBD1	TRBJ2-7	TRBV18	many	TGTGCCAGCTCACCTTCCGCCGGGACAGGGGTATCAGGGCAGTACTTC	CASSPSAGTGVSGQYF
TRBD1	TRBJ1-1	TRBV5-1	many	TGCGCCAGCAGCTTAGGGGACAGTTACACTGAAGCTTTCTTT	CASSLGDSYTEAFF
-	TRBJ1-3	TRBV10-3	-	TGTGCCATCAGTGAGTCGCCCGGACAAGTCTCTGGAAACACCATATATTTT	CAISESPGQVSGNTIYF
-	TRBJ2-5	TRBV19	few	TGTGCCAGTAGACTAGGCGGGGAGCAAGAGACCCAGTACTTC	CASRLGGEQETQYF
TRBD2	TRBJ2-7	TRBV11-2	-	TGTGCCAGCAGTCGGAGAGGACTAGCGGGAGGGCACGAGCAGTACTTC	CASSRRGLAGGHEQYF
TRBD1	TRBJ1-6	TRBV12-3/TRBV12-4	many	TGTGCCAGCAGACCAGCGGGACAGGGGGCCTATAATTCACCCCTCCACTTT	CASRPAGQGAYNSPLHF
TRBD2	TRBJ2-1	TRBV9	few	TGTGCCAGCAGCGTTTCCGGGACTAGCGGGAGGGCCGGATACAATGAGCAGTTCTTC	CASSVSGTSGRAGYNEQFF
TRBD2	TRBJ2-7	TRBV6-1	many	TGTGCCAGCAGTCCGACTAGCGGGAGGGAATTGCAGTACTTC	CASSPTSGRELQYF
TRBD1	TRBJ1-1	TRBV28	many	TGTGCCAGCAGGCCGACAGGGTGGCGAACTGAAGCTTTCTTT	CASRPTGWRTEAFF
-	TRBJ2-2	TRBV28	many	TGTGCCAGCAGTCAGCTTATTTTTCGGGTTAACACCGGGGAGCTGTTTTTT	CASSQLIFRVNTGELFF
-	TRBJ1-6	TRBV5-4	few	TGTGCCAGCAGCTCGGGCCACGGGCAGACGAAATCTTCACCCCTCCACTTT	CASSSGHGQTKSSPLHF
-	TRBJ1-2	TRBV15	-	TGTGCCACCAGCACGGGGACAAAGGCCAACTATGGCTACACCTTC	CATSTGTKANYGYTF
TRBD1	TRBJ2-5	TRBV9	few	TGTGCCAGCAGCTCCATTGGACAGGGGGAGACCCAGTACTTC	CASSSIGQGETQYF
-	TRBJ2-3	TRBV7-2	-	TGTGCCAGCAGTAGGGAGAGGTTGGCAGATACGCAGTATTTT	CASSRERLADTQYF
-	TRBJ2-5	TRBV20-1	many	TGCAGTGCTAGTCCCCTATGGCGGGGGCTTGGGGAGACCCAGTACTTC	CSASPLWRGLGETQYF
-	TRBJ2-1	TRBV15	-	TGTGCCACCAGCGAGGGTGGTCCGGCGAACGAGCAGTTCTTC	CATSEGGPANEQFF
TRBD1	TRBJ1-1	TRBV24-1	-	TGTGCCACCAGTGATTCTCGGACAGGGCCTATGAACACTGAAGCTTTCTTT	CATSDSRTGPMNTEAFF
TRBD1	TRBJ2-2	TRBV15	-	TGTGCCACCAGCAGAGATAAGCTCCGGGACAGGGGTTTGTCCGGGGAGCTGTTTTTT	CATSRDKLRDRGLSGELFF
TRBD1	TRBJ1-5	TRBV12-3/TRBV12-4	many	TGTGCCAGCACTTCAGGGGGTCAGCCCCAGCATTTT	CASTSGGQPQHF
-	TRBJ2-5	TRBV19	few	TGTGCCAGTAGTATTAGAGGGGGGCGGGAGACCCAGTACTTC	CASSIRGGRETQYF
-	TRBJ2-1	TRBV30	many	TGTGCCTGGAGTGGAAAGCGACCCTACAATGAGCAGTTCTTC	CAWSGKRPYNEQFF
TRBD1	TRBJ2-1	TRBV6-1	many	TGTGCCACCGAAGACAGGGGGCGCGATGAGCAGTTCTTC	CATEDRGRDEQFF